This T cell receptor beta chain was sequenced during a study of T cell responses to AZD1222 COVID-19 vaccine. Study-wide results and limits: Spike-specific TCR breadth and depth both grew after two AZD1222 doses. As reported, nearly half of all spike-specific TCRs target variant regions that are unmutated. The study found vaccine-associated CD4 TCRs spanning spike, dominant at 160-218 and 743-854. Among those given AZD1222, only five or six were seropositive at baseline.

Data came from immunoSEQ multiplex PCR; TCRdb stores just in-frame clones and leaves some out. The data show 100,000 to 150,000 clones, roughly 87% seen once. The CDR3 has 15 residues. The ends were cut back, 0 bases at V and 4 bases at J, with 13 bases in the middle. Germline V gene data show CDR1 as SGHAT and CDR2 as FQDESV (reference sequence). Details on this clone: What it binds is not known.

This specimen consisted of peripheral blood, obtained on day 0 of AZD1222 vaccination. The J gene is TRBJ2-7, the V gene TRBV11-1; D assignment may be TRBD1 or TRBD2 (5 bases each). The origin of this receptor is an adult in good health. CDR3 residues: CASSLASLGVYEQYF. The CDR3 bases are TGTGCCAGCAGCTTAGCTTCGTTGGGGGTGTACGAGCAGTACTTC. Combining the CDR3 with reference TRBV11-1 and TRBJ2-7 gives the whole variable domain EAEVAQSPRYKITEKSQAVAFWCDPISGHATLYWYRQILGQGPELLVQFQDESVVDDSQLPKDRFSAERLKGVDSTLKIQPAELGDSAMYLCASSLASLGVYEQYFGPGTRLTVT.